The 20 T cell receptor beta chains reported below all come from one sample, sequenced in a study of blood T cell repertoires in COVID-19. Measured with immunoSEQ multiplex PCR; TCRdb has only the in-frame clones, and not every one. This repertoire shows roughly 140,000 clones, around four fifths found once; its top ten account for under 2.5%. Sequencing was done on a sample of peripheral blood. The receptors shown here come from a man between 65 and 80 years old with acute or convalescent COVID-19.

The chain's CDR3 is CASSFGRDSQETQYF. The CDR3 DNA is TGCGCCAGCAGCTTCGGTCGGGACAGTCAAGAGACCCAGTACTTC. The chain recombines TRBV5-1 with TRBJ2-5; 7 bases map to TRBD1. Germline CDR1 reads SGHRS; CDR2 reads YFSETQ. This CDR3 contains 15 residues. J gave up 2 bases and V 2 bases, and 6 bases lay outside the gene matches.

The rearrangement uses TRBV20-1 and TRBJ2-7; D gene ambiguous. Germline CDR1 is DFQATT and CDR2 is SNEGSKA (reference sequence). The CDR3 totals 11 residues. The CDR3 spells CGAPGTYEQYF. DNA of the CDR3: TGCGGAGCACCGGGTACCTACGAGCAGTACTTC.

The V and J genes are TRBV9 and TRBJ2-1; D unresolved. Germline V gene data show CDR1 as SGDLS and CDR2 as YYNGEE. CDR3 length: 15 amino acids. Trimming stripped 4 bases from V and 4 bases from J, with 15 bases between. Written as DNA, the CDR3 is TGTGCCAGCAGCCGCACCGCCCGCGAGTACAATGAGCAGTTCTTC. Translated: CASSRTAREYNEQFF.

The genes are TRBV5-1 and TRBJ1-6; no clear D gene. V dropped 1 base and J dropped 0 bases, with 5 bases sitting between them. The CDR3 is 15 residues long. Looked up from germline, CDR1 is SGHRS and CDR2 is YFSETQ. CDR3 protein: CASSLRSSYNSPLHF. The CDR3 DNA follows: TGCGCCAGCAGCTTGCGGAGCTCCTATAATTCACCCCTCCACTTT. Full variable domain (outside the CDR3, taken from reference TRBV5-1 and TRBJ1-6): KAGVTQTPRYLIKTRGQQVTLSCSPISGHRSVSWYQQTPGQGLQFLFEYFSETQRNKGNFPGRFSGRQFSNSRSEMNVSTLELGDSALYLCASSLRSSYNSPLHFGNGTRLTVT.

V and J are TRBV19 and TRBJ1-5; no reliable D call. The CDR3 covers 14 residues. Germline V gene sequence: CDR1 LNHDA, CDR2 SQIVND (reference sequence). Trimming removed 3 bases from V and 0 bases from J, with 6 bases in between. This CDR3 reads CASSILNSNQPQHF. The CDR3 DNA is TGTGCCAGTAGTATTCTTAATAGCAATCAGCCCCAGCATTTT.

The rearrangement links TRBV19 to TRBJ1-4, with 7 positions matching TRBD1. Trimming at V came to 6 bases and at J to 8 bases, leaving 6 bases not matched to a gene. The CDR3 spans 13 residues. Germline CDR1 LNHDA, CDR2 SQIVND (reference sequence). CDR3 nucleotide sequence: TGTGCCAGTAGCCAGGGGGTTGAGGAAAAACTGTTTTTT. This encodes CASSQGVEEKLFF. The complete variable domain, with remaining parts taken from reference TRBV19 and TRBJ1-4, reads DGGITQSPKYLFRKEGQNVTLSCEQNLNHDAMYWYRQDPGQGLRLIYYSQIVNDFQKGDIAEGYSVSREKKESFPLTVTSAQKNPTAFYLCASSQGVEEKLFFGSGTQLSVL.

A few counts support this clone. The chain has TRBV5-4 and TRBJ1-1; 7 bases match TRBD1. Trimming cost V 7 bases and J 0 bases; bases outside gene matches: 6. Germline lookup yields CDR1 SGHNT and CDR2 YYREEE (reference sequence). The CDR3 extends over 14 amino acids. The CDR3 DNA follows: TGTGCCAGCGGCCAACAGGGGATGAACACTGAAGCTTTCTTT. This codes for CASGQQGMNTEAFF.

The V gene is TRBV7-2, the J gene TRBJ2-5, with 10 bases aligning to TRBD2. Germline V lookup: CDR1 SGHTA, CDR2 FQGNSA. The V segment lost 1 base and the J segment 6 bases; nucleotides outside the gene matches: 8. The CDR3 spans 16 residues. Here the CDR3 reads CASSLEVSGGMKTQYF. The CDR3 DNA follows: TGTGCCAGCAGCTTAGAGGTTAGCGGGGGGATGAAGACCCAGTACTTC.

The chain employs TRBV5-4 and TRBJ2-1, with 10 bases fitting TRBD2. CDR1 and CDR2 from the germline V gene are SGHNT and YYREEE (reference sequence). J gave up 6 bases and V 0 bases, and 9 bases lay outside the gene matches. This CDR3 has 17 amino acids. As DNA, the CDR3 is TGTGCCAGCAGCTTGGATTTCCGGCTAGCGGGAGCCAATGAGCAGTTCTTC. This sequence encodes CASSLDFRLAGANEQFF. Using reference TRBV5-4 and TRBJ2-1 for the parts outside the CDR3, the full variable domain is ETGVTQSPTHLIKTRGQQVTLRCSSQSGHNTVSWYQQALGQGPQFIFQYYREEENGRGNFPPRFSGLQFPNYSSELNVNALELDDSALYLCASSLDFRLAGANEQFFGPGTRLTVL.

For the CDR3, the DNA is TGTGCCAGTAGTATGGTCAGAAACCCCCAAGAGACCCAGTACTTC. Translation gives CASSMVRNPQETQYF. The rearrangement uses TRBV19 and TRBJ2-5; no firm D call. V shed 3 bases and J shed 1 base, with 12 bases lying between them. The CDR3 is 15 residues long. Germline V gene lookup returns CDR1 LNHDA and CDR2 SQIVND (reference sequence).

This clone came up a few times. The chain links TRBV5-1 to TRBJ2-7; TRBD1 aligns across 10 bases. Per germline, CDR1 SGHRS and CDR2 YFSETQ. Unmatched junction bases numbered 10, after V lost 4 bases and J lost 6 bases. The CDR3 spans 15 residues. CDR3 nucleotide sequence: TGCGCCAGCAGCATCCGACAGGGGGCGGTTGGCGAGCAGTACTTC. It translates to CASSIRQGAVGEQYF.

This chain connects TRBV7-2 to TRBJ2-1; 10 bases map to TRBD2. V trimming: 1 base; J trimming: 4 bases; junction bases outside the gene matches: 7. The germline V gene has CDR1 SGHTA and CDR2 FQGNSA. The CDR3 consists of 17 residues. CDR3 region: CASSLGPSSGGYNEQFF. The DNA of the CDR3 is TGTGCCAGCAGCTTAGGGCCGTCTAGCGGGGGTTACAATGAGCAGTTCTTC. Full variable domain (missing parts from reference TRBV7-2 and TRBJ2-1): GAGVSQSPSNKVTEKGKDVELRCDPISGHTALYWYRQSLGQGLEFLIYFQGNSAPDKSGLPSDRFSAERTGGSVSTLTIQRTQQEDSAVYLCASSLGPSSGGYNEQFFGPGTRLTVL.

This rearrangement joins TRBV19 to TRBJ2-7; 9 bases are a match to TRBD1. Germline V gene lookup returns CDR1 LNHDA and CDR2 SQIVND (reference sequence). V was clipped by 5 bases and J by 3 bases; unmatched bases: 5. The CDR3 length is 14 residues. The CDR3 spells CASSGPGQGYEQYF. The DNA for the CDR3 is TGTGCCAGTAGTGGACCGGGACAGGGCTACGAGCAGTACTTC.

CDR3 loop: CASSYRAGTSSDTQYF. For the CDR3, the DNA is TGTGCCAGCAGTTACAGAGCCGGGACTAGCTCAGATACGCAGTATTTT. The chain joins TRBV6-6 to TRBJ2-3, with 9 bases lining up with TRBD2. Germline CDR1 is MNHNY and CDR2 is SVGAGI (reference sequence). V lost 2 bases and J lost 4; bases outside the gene matches: 7. The CDR3 has 16 residues.

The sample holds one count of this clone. The CDR3 region has the DNA TGTGCCAGCAGCTTTGGAGGGGACGCGGAGACCCAGTACTTC. It translates to CASSFGGDAETQYF. The V gene is TRBV11-2, the J gene TRBJ2-5; maybe TRBD2 (6 bases). V lost 3 bases, J lost 5 bases, and 13 bases lay in between. Germline CDR1 reads SGHAT; CDR2 reads FQNNGV. This CDR3 spans 14 amino acids.

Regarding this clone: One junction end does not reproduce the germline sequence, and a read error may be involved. The CDR3 coding sequence is TGTGCCAGCAGTAGCGGGGGCGTAAACACCGGGGAGCTGTTTTTT. This codes for CASSSGGVNTGELFF. This sequence joins TRBV19 and TRBJ2-2; TRBD2 agrees at 9 bases. Germline assignment: CDR1 LNHDA and CDR2 SQIVND (reference sequence). This CDR3 spans 15 amino acids.

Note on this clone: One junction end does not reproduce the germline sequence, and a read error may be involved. CDR3 loop: CASSSTGSSYNEQFF. CDR3 bases: TGTGCTAGCAGCTCTACAGGGAGCTCCTACAATGAGCAGTTCTTC. The chain carries TRBV7-7 and TRBJ2-1; D may be TRBD1 (6 bases). Germline CDR1 and CDR2: SSHAT and FNYEAQ (reference sequence). The CDR3 has 15 amino acids. Looking up the rest from reference TRBV7-7 and TRBJ2-1 gives the full variable domain: GAGVSQSPRYKVTKRGQDVTLRCDPISSHATLYWYQQALGQGPEFLTYFNYEAQPDKSGLPSDRFSAERPEGSISTLTIQRTEQRDSAMYRCASSSTGSSYNEQFFGPGTRLTVL.

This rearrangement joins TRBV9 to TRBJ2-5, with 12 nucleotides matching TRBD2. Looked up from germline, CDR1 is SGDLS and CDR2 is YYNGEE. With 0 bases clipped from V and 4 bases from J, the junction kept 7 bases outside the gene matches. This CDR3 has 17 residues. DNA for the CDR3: TGTGCCAGCAGCGTAGGGTTCCTAGCGGGGGGGCCAGAGACCCAGTACTTC. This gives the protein CASSVGFLAGGPETQYF.

The CDR3 is CSAETSSEQYF. The CDR3, as DNA: TGCAGTGCCGAGACTAGTTCCGAGCAGTACTTC. The rearrangement links TRBV20-1 to TRBJ2-7, with a tentative D call TRBD2 (6 bases). Germline assignment: CDR1 DFQATT and CDR2 SNEGSKA (reference sequence). V was pared by 6 bases and J by 6 bases, with 12 bases between. This CDR3 has 11 residues.

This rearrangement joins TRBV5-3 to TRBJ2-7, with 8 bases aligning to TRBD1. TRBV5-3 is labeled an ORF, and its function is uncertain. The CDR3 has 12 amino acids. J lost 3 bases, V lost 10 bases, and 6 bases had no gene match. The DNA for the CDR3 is TGTGCCGGGGGGACAGGATTCTACGAGCAGTACTTC. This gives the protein CAGGTGFYEQYF.